The sequence of this T cell receptor beta chain was determined in a study of high-grade serous ovarian cancer treatment subgroups. Study information: Each sample yielded on average about 7,000 unique TCR beta rearrangements from around 15,000 reads.

The CDR3 is made up of 16 amino acids. The germline gives CDR1 SGDLS, CDR2 YYNGEE. The trim removed 3 bases at V and 2 bases at J, leaving 6 bases unmatched. The tumor samples were collected prior to definitive surgery or chemotherapy. Produced via immunoSEQ multiplex PCR; TCRdb's table is partial and in-frame only. The table lists fewer than 9,000 clones, more than 75% of them singletons. What was sequenced was tumor tissue. The J gene is TRBJ2-5, the V gene TRBV9; 11 positions agree with TRBD2. The receptor was derived from a human donor with high-grade serous ovarian cancer. The DNA of the CDR3 is TGTGCCAGCAGCGAGGGGACTAGCGGTGGACAAGAGACCCAGTACTTC. This gives the protein CASSEGTSGGQETQYF.